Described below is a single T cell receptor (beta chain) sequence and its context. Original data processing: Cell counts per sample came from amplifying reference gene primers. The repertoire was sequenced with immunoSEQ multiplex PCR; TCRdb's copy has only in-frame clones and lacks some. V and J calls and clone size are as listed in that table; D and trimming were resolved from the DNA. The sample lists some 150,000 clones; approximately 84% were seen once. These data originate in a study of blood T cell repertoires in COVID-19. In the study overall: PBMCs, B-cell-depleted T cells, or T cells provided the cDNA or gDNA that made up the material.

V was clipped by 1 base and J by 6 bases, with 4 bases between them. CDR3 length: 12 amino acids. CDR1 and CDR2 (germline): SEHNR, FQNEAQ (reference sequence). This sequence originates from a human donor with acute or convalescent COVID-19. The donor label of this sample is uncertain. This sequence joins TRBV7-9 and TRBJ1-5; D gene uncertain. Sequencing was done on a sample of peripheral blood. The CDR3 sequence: CASSLESQPQHF. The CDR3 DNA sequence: TGTGCCAGCAGCTTAGAGAGTCAGCCCCAGCATTTT.